This TCR beta chain was documented in a study of blood T cell repertoires in COVID-19. The wider study: Sources were T cells, B-cell-depleted T cells, or PBMCs; the material itself was cDNA or gDNA.

V dropped 0 bases and J dropped 7 bases, with 13 bases sitting between them. The CDR3 runs 16 residues. The protocol was immunoSEQ multiplex PCR, while the TCRdb copy is restricted to in-frame clones and leaves out a portion. Among 140,000 to 150,000 clones listed, approximately 90% were seen once. The sequence was collected from a man in his fifties or sixties with active or convalescent COVID-19. V gene TRBV23-1 combines with J gene TRBJ1-6, with D possibly TRBD1 on 5 matching bases. TRBV23-1 carries the ORF label, with uncertain function. Sequenced input: peripheral blood. CDR3 amino acids: CASSQSVDSGNSPLHF. The CDR3 DNA reads as TGCGCCAGCAGTCAATCAGTAGACAGTGGGAATTCACCCCTCCACTTT.